These 28 T cell receptor beta chains share one sample of origin, sequenced in a study of blood T cell repertoires in COVID-19. Data came from immunoSEQ multiplex PCR; TCRdb stores just in-frame clones and leaves some out. The table records approximately 66,000 clones, just under 90% of them present only once. The sequencing sample was made of peripheral blood. The receptors come from a human donor with active COVID-19. The donor label of this sample is uncertain.

The chain carries TRBV19 and TRBJ1-5; 10 nucleotides align to TRBD1. CDR1 is LNHDA, CDR2 SQIVND, per germline (reference sequence). The CDR3 length is 16 residues. J gave up 4 bases and V 4 bases, and 7 bases lay outside the gene matches. The CDR3 here is CASSKDRGRGNQPQHF. In nucleotides, the CDR3 is TGTGCCAGTAGTAAGGACAGGGGGAGAGGGAATCAGCCCCAGCATTTT.

The chain has TRBV6-5 and TRBJ1-5; 8 bases map to TRBD1. The CDR3 is 13 amino acids. CDR1 is MNHEY, CDR2 SVGAGI, per germline. Germline trimming cut 5 bases from V and 7 bases from J; bases unmatched to any gene: 4. The CDR3, as DNA: TGTGCCAGCAGTCAACAGGGGGACCAGCCCCAGCATTTT. Translating gives CASSQQGDQPQHF.

This sequence joins TRBV27 and TRBJ2-1, with TRBD2 identical over 16 bases. Looked up from germline, CDR1 is MNHEY and CDR2 is SMNVEV (reference sequence). The CDR3 is 16 amino acids. The trim removed 5 bases at V and 4 bases at J, leaving 2 bases unmatched. For the CDR3, the DNA is TGTGCCAGCAGTCCGGGACTAGCGGGAGGGTACAATGAGCAGTTCTTC. This encodes CASSPGLAGGYNEQFF.

This chain joins TRBV5-1 and TRBJ1-2; TRBD1 might be the D (6 bases). Per the germline V gene, CDR1 is SGHRS and CDR2 is YFSETQ. Trimming shortened V by 4 bases and J by 6 bases, and 19 bases separated the two germline ends. The CDR3 loop spans 15 amino acids. CDR3 amino acids: CASSPDSTGNNGYTF. The CDR3 coding sequence is TGCGCCAGCAGCCCGGATAGTACAGGGAACAATGGCTACACCTTC. Full variable domain (missing parts from reference TRBV5-1 and TRBJ1-2): KAGVTQTPRYLIKTRGQQVTLSCSPISGHRSVSWYQQTPGQGLQFLFEYFSETQRNKGNFPGRFSGRQFSNSRSEMNVSTLELGDSALYLCASSPDSTGNNGYTFGSGTRLTVV.

V and J are TRBV7-3 and TRBJ2-2; 7 nucleotides align to TRBD1. Germline V gene data show CDR1 as SGHTA and CDR2 as FQGTGA. Trimming took 5 bases from V and 9 from J; bases not matched to a gene: 6. CDR3 length: 13 residues. The CDR3 spells CASSRDRARELFF. As DNA, the CDR3 is TGTGCCAGCAGCCGTGACAGGGCCCGGGAGCTGTTTTTT.

This chain links TRBV6-2 or TRBV6-3 with TRBJ1-1; D might be TRBD1 (5 bases). V shed 5 bases and J shed 0 bases, with 7 bases lying between them. Germline assignment: CDR1 MNHEY and CDR2 SVGEGT. The CDR3 is 13 residues long. The CDR3 loop reads CASSRQMNTEAFF. CDR3 DNA: TGTGCCAGCAGTCGACAGATGAACACTGAAGCTTTCTTT.

The V gene is TRBV6-9, the J gene TRBJ2-6, with D hard to call. The germline V gene encodes CDR1 MNHGY and CDR2 SVAAGI. The germline V and J ends were trimmed by 1 base and 4 bases, with 14 bases remaining between them. CDR3 length: 17 residues. CDR3 in amino acids: CASSYFNTRRGANVLTF. CDR3 coding DNA: TGTGCCAGCAGTTATTTTAACACACGGAGAGGGGCCAACGTCCTGACTTTC.

The chain links TRBV9 to TRBJ2-7; TRBD2 aligns across 7 bases. With 4 bases clipped from V and 0 bases from J, the junction kept 7 bases outside the gene matches. CDR3 length equals 15 residues. Germline lookup yields CDR1 SGDLS and CDR2 YYNGEE. CDR3 DNA: TGTGCCAGCAGCCCCTACCGGGACTACTCCTACGAGCAGTACTTC. Its translation is CASSPYRDYSYEQYF.

The chain employs TRBV4-3 and TRBJ2-2; 7 nucleotides align to TRBD2. This CDR3 region has 18 residues. J lost 1 base, V lost 0 bases, and 8 bases had no gene match. Germline CDR1 LGHNA, CDR2 YSLEER. DNA for the CDR3: TGCGCCAGCAGCCAAGAGACGGTAGCGGGTGGGAACACCGGGGAGCTGTTTTTT. Translation: CASSQETVAGGNTGELFF.

The chain has TRBV6-2 or TRBV6-3 and TRBJ2-1; 13 bases match TRBD2. The CDR3 totals 17 residues. The germline gives CDR1 MNHEY, CDR2 SVGEGT. The V and J ends lost 2 bases and 7 bases, in that order; junction bases with no gene match: 8. In DNA form, the CDR3 reads TGTGCCAGCAGTTACGCCCGGACTAGCGGGAGAGAAAATGAGCAGTTCTTC. Its protein product is CASSYARTSGRENEQFF.

The chain employs TRBV6-5 and TRBJ1-1; perhaps TRBD1 as D (6 bases). From germline, CDR1 is MNHEY and CDR2 SVGAGI. The CDR3 is 15 residues long. Deletions cut 5 bases from V and 2 bases from J, with 15 bases between. The CDR3 loop is CASSLSPGQNTEAFF. The CDR3 coding sequence is TGTGCCAGCAGTCTCAGCCCGGGACAAAACACTGAAGCTTTCTTT.

This chain connects TRBV2 to TRBJ1-5; D is possibly TRBD1 (6 bases). V lost 5 bases and J 7 bases, leaving 15 bases between the germline ends. The CDR3 is made up of 14 amino acids. Germline V gene lookup returns CDR1 SNHLY and CDR2 FYNNEI. The CDR3 region has the DNA TGTGCCAGCAGTATGGGGGGGGCCGGACAGCCCCAGCATTTT. Its protein product is CASSMGGAGQPQHF.

The chain carries TRBV7-8 and TRBJ1-1; 7 nucleotides align to TRBD1. The CDR3 is 14 residues long. V was pared by 5 bases and J by 3 bases, with 6 bases of the junction left unmatched. Germline CDR1 and CDR2: SGHVS and FQNEAQ. As DNA, the CDR3 is TGTGCCAGCAGCGCCGACAGGGTTGACACTGAAGCTTTCTTT. It yields the protein CASSADRVDTEAFF.

The chain combines TRBV5-4 with TRBJ1-2, with a weak D call TRBD1 (5 bases). V lost 4 bases and J 2 bases, leaving 12 bases between the germline ends. Germline CDR1 SGHNT, CDR2 YYREEE (reference sequence). CDR3 length equals 14 residues. In DNA form, the CDR3 reads TGTGCCAGCAGCCCGGGGGAGGGGAACTATGGCTACACCTTC. It encodes CASSPGEGNYGYTF.

The chain employs TRBV28 and TRBJ2-5, with 14 bases identical to TRBD2. V trimming: 6 bases; J trimming: 5 bases; junction bases outside the gene matches: 5. This CDR3 is 15 amino acids long. Germline V gene sequence: CDR1 MDHEN, CDR2 SYDVKM. CDR3 protein: CASRGTSGSWETQYF. The DNA for the CDR3 is TGTGCCAGCAGGGGGACTAGCGGGAGTTGGGAGACCCAGTACTTC.

CDR3 region: CASSLTPAVLIHEQFF. The CDR3 DNA follows: TGTGCCAGCAGCTTAACCCCAGCGGTCCTCATCCATGAGCAGTTCTTC. The chain combines TRBV7-3 with TRBJ2-1; a weak D match, TRBD2 (5 bases). This CDR3 is built from 16 residues. Looked up from germline, CDR1 is SGHTA and CDR2 is FQGTGA. The V end lost 0 bases, the J end lost 8 bases, and 17 bases lay between the germline ends.

V and J are TRBV30 and TRBJ1-2; TRBD1 might be the D (5 bases). With 3 bases removed from V and 4 bases from J, the gap between germline ends came to 6 bases. The CDR3 extends over 11 amino acids. Germline values: CDR1 GTSNPN, CDR2 SVGIG (reference sequence). CDR3 DNA: TGTGCCTGGAGGGACATCTATGGCTACACCTTC. Protein: CAWRDIYGYTF.

The rearrangement joins TRBV5-1 to TRBJ2-7; 7 bases fit TRBD2. Germline V gives CDR1 SGHRS, CDR2 YFSETQ. The CDR3 extends over 14 amino acids. J lost 3 bases, V lost 4 bases, and 7 bases had no gene match. The DNA of the CDR3 is TGCGCCAGCAGCAGTCGGCGGGGGAGCTACGAGCAGTACTTC. Protein: CASSSRRGSYEQYF. The whole variable domain, remainder taken from reference TRBV5-1 and TRBJ2-7, is KAGVTQTPRYLIKTRGQQVTLSCSPISGHRSVSWYQQTPGQGLQFLFEYFSETQRNKGNFPGRFSGRQFSNSRSEMNVSTLELGDSALYLCASSSRRGSYEQYFGPGTRLTVT.

The rearrangement links TRBV9 to TRBJ2-1, with D perhaps TRBD2 (5 bases). The CDR3 sequence is 15 residues long. Per germline, CDR1 SGDLS and CDR2 YYNGEE. V gave up 6 bases and J gave up 4 bases, with 17 bases separating them. This CDR3 is CASTPRDVGYNEQFF. CDR3 coding DNA: TGTGCCAGCACTCCGAGGGATGTGGGATACAATGAGCAGTTCTTC.

The chain combines TRBV5-8 with TRBJ2-6, with 9 bases lining up with TRBD1. The J segment lost 0 bases and the V segment lost 2 bases, leaving 6 bases of the junction unmatched. This CDR3 is built from 18 residues. The germline V gene has CDR1 SGHTS and CDR2 YDEGEE. DNA of the CDR3: TGTGCCAGCAGCTTACCGGGACAGGGCATCTCTGGGGCCAACGTCCTGACTTTC. It translates to CASSLPGQGISGANVLTF.

V gene TRBV7-9 combines with J gene TRBJ1-5; 7 bases fit TRBD1. Germline CDR1 and CDR2: SEHNR and FQNEAQ (reference sequence). The trim removed 5 bases at V and 0 bases at J, leaving 4 bases unmatched. This CDR3 contains 15 residues. DNA for the CDR3: TGTGCCAGCAGCAACGGGGACAGTAGCAATCAGCCCCAGCATTTT. Amino acids: CASSNGDSSNQPQHF.

V gene TRBV2 combines with J gene TRBJ1-2; D not certain. Germline CDR1 is SNHLY and CDR2 is FYNNEI. Trimming cost V 8 bases and J 8 bases, with 18 bases left between them. The CDR3 covers 13 residues. The CDR3 loop is CASWGAGPGGYTF. The CDR3 region has the DNA TGTGCCAGCTGGGGAGCGGGCCCTGGGGGCTACACCTTC.

The V and J genes are TRBV3-1 (or the pseudogene TRBV3-2) and TRBJ2-1, with 15 bases matching TRBD2. V gave up 1 base and J gave up 4 bases; unmatched junction bases: 11. The V gene's germline CDR1 is LGHDT and CDR2 YNNKEL (reference sequence). The CDR3 is 20 residues long. The DNA for the CDR3 is TGTGCCAGCAGCCAAGTGTCCGGGACTAGCGGGGGGATACCTTACAATGAGCAGTTCTTC. It specifies CASSQVSGTSGGIPYNEQFF.

This clone appeared once. The CDR3 sequence: CAHGTKRDNEQFF. In DNA, the CDR3 is TGTGCCCACGGGACTAAACGAGACAATGAGCAGTTCTTC. The genes are TRBV7-9 and TRBJ2-1; 7 bases fit TRBD2. The CDR3 has 13 amino acids. Per germline, CDR1 SEHNR and CDR2 FQNEAQ (reference sequence). Trimming removed 11 bases from V and 5 bases from J; junction bases left unmatched: 9.

This clone was detected once. The V call is TRBV5-6, the J call TRBJ2-7; D is unclear. Deletions cut 1 base from V and 4 bases from J, with 9 bases between. The CDR3 runs to 13 residues. The germline CDR1 and CDR2 sequences are SGHDT and YYEEEE. The CDR3 loop reads CASSLSYHYEQYF. CDR3 coding DNA: TGTGCCAGCAGCTTGTCCTACCATTACGAGCAGTACTTC.

The rearrangement links TRBV5-1 to TRBJ2-7; 7 bases match TRBD1. The CDR3 loop spans 15 amino acids. The junction had 6 bases not matched to a gene; V was cut back by 1 base and J by 2 bases. Germline values: CDR1 SGHRS, CDR2 YFSETQ. Written as DNA, the CDR3 is TGCGCCAGCAGCTTGCCGGGGACAGTAGCCTACGAGCAGTACTTC. Protein sequence: CASSLPGTVAYEQYF.

The chain employs TRBV5-6 and TRBJ2-3; weak D call: TRBD2 (5 bases). The CDR3 sequence is 15 residues long. Germline V lookup: CDR1 SGHDT, CDR2 YYEEEE. V lost 3 bases to trimming and J lost 7 bases, with 18 bases between them. The CDR3 protein is CASSYSRPSGYTQYF. CDR3 nucleotide sequence: TGTGCCAGCAGCTATTCTCGCCCTTCGGGATATACGCAGTATTTT.

The chain joins TRBV15 to TRBJ2-3; perhaps TRBD2 as D (5 bases). V lost 1 base and J lost 3, with 5 bases in between. The CDR3 has 13 residues. Germline V gives CDR1 LNHNV, CDR2 YYDKDF (reference sequence). This chain's CDR3 is CATSRGGTDTQYF. The DNA of the CDR3 is TGTGCCACCAGCAGAGGAGGGACAGATACGCAGTATTTT.